Listed below are T cell receptor beta chains from one sample, sequenced in a study of T cells in localized non-small cell lung cancer. Method: immunoSEQ multiplex PCR; TCRdb's copy keeps in-frame clones and lacks some. Of about 19,000 clones listed, about 85% are singletons. The specimen comprised peripheral blood, sampled before any cancer treatment. Every receptor here comes from a female donor older than 55 with stage I lung adenocarcinoma. CDR3s include the opening cysteine and the closing phenylalanine or tryptophan. The D gene is left open where the match is weak. The size of a clone is reported for some rows only, either as once, few or many, or as a class for expanded clones.

clone_size j_call v_call d_call cdr3_aa cdr3_nt
NA TRBJ2-5 TRBV6-6 TRBD1 CASSQDRGETQYF TGTGCCAGCAGCCAGGACAGGGGTGAGACCCAGTACTTC
NA TRBJ1-1 TRBV6-1 NA CASSAGLPEAFF TGTGCCAGCAGTGCGGGTCTGCCTGAAGCTTTCTTT
NA TRBJ2-5 TRBV19 NA CASSIQGVQETQYF TGTGCCAGTAGTATCCAAGGTGTCCAAGAGACCCAGTACTTC
once TRBJ2-6 TRBV6-5 NA CASSYTLSGANVLTF TGTGCCAGCAGTTACACCCTTAGTGGGGCCAACGTCCTGACTTTC
medium-sized TRBJ1-4 TRBV5-8 TRBD1 CASSYGTGLNEKLFF TGTGCCAGCAGCTACGGGACAGGACTTAATGAAAAACTGTTTTTT
NA TRBJ2-1 TRBV27 NA CASSEVPPGDEQFF TGTGCCAGCAGCGAAGTTCCCCCGGGCGATGAGCAGTTCTTC
once TRBJ2-7 TRBV5-6 NA CASSKDMSYEQYF TGTGCCAGCAGCAAGGACATGTCCTACGAGCAGTACTTC
NA TRBJ2-2 TRBV11-1 NA CASSESLNTGELFF TGTGCCAGCAGCGAAAGCCTGAACACCGGGGAGCTGTTTTTT
once TRBJ2-1 TRBV18 NA CASSPRLSEQFF TGTGCCAGCTCACCACGGTTGAGTGAGCAGTTCTTC
NA TRBJ1-1 TRBV4-1 NA CASSQLLRGQFDHEAFF TGCGCCAGCAGCCAACTTCTCCGCGGACAGTTTGACCATGAAGCTTTCTTT
NA TRBJ1-2 TRBV5-1 NA CASYDPYYGYTF TGCGCCTCGTACGATCCTTACTATGGCTACACCTTC
NA TRBJ1-3 TRBV11-3 NA CASSTNSGNTIYF TGTGCCAGCAGCACTAACTCTGGAAACACCATATATTTT
NA TRBJ2-7 TRBV4-1 NA CASSQVPGLLAYEQYF TGCGCCAGCAGCCAAGTTCCAGGCCTACTAGCCTACGAGCAGTACTTC
NA TRBJ2-1 TRBV18 TRBD1 CASSPKSTGTGDHNEQFF TGTGCCAGCTCACCCAAATCGACCGGGACAGGGGATCACAATGAGCAGTTCTTC
NA TRBJ1-2 TRBV9 TRBD1 CASSGLQGAYGYTF TGTGCCAGCAGCGGACTACAGGGGGCCTATGGCTACACCTTC
NA TRBJ1-2 TRBV4-1 TRBD1 CASSQGTGGFGYTF TGCGCCAGCAGCCAAGGGACAGGGGGCTTTGGCTACACCTTC
NA TRBJ2-3 TRBV7-2 NA CASSLARTDTQYF TGTGCCAGCAGCTTAGCGCGCACAGATACGCAGTATTTT
NA TRBJ2-1 TRBV5-1 TRBD2 CASSVAGGRYNEQFF TGCGCCAGCAGCGTAGCGGGGGGGCGCTACAATGAGCAGTTCTTC
NA TRBJ1-1 TRBV7-9 NA CASSDIAGVNTEAFF TGTGCCAGCAGCGACATCGCGGGGGTGAACACTGAAGCTTTCTTT
NA TRBJ1-1 TRBV6-6 TRBD1 CASTQRQGFTEAFF TGTGCCAGCACCCAGAGACAGGGTTTCACTGAAGCTTTCTTT
NA TRBJ1-4 TRBV14 NA CASSQGVSDNEKLFF TGTGCCAGCAGCCAAGGGGTTTCTGATAATGAAAAACTGTTTTTT
NA TRBJ2-1 TRBV2 TRBD1 CASSEDLVDRIINEQFF TGTGCCAGCAGTGAGGACCTTGTGGACAGGATCATCAATGAGCAGTTCTTC
NA TRBJ2-4 TRBV7-8 TRBD1 CASSLDQGASAKNIQYF TGTGCCAGCAGCTTAGATCAGGGGGCTTCGGCCAAAAACATTCAGTACTTC
NA TRBJ1-1 TRBV5-1 NA CASSIQVNTEAFF TGCGCCAGCAGCATACAGGTGAACACTGAAGCTTTCTTT
NA TRBJ1-4 TRBV10-3 TRBD1 CAISESASTGGNNEKLFF TGTGCCATCAGTGAGTCGGCCTCGACAGGGGGGAATAATGAAAAACTGTTTTTT
few TRBJ1-5 TRBV2 NA CASAVDWTDNQPQHF TGTGCCAGCGCCGTCGATTGGACAGACAATCAGCCCCAGCATTTT
NA TRBJ2-1 TRBV6-5 NA CASSYSSGGSYEQFF TGTGCCAGCAGTTACTCTAGCGGAGGTTCGTATGAGCAGTTCTTC
few TRBJ1-2 TRBV2 NA CASRAVRYGYTF TGTGCCAGCAGGGCGGTGAGGTATGGCTACACCTTC
NA TRBJ2-5 TRBV10-3 TRBD1 CAAKGDSKETQYF TGTGCCGCCAAGGGGGACAGCAAAGAGACCCAGTACTTC
NA TRBJ1-5 TRBV5-6 TRBD1 CASSLGGLNQPQHF TGTGCCAGCAGCTTAGGGGGCCTGAATCAGCCCCAGCATTTT
once TRBJ2-7 TRBV2 NA CATSFDPYEQYF TGTGCCACCTCGTTTGATCCCTACGAGCAGTACTTC
NA TRBJ2-2 TRBV5-1 NA CASSPQSPTGELFF TGCGCCAGCAGCCCCCAATCGCCCACCGGGGAGCTGTTTTTT
NA TRBJ1-5 TRBV2 NA CASSERSNQPQHF TGTGCCAGCAGTGAACGTAGCAATCAGCCCCAGCATTTT
medium-sized TRBJ2-1 TRBV27 NA CASGLGDIDLYNEQFF TGTGCCAGCGGACTTGGGGACATAGACCTATACAATGAGCAGTTCTTC
NA TRBJ1-2 TRBV5-6 NA CASSLDRRGDYGYTF TGTGCCAGCAGCTTGGATCGTCGGGGCGACTATGGCTACACCTTC
NA TRBJ1-3 TRBV6-5 TRBD1 CASSTGGVGTIYF TGTGCCAGCTCCACAGGGGGCGTGGGCACCATATATTTT
NA TRBJ1-2 TRBV4-1 TRBD1 CASSQDPGDRGRYYGYTF TGCGCCAGCAGCCAAGATCCCGGGGACAGGGGGCGATACTATGGCTACACCTTC
NA TRBJ1-4 TRBV28 TRBD1 CASSIPGQGATNEKLFF TGTGCCAGCAGTATTCCGGGACAGGGTGCAACTAATGAAAAACTGTTTTTT
NA TRBJ1-1 TRBV7-2 TRBD1 CASSFQGVVNTEAFF TGTGCCAGCAGCTTTCAGGGGGTCGTGAACACTGAAGCTTTCTTT
NA TRBJ2-1 TRBV11-2 TRBD2 CASSLSGGAYNEQFF TGTGCCAGCAGCTTAAGCGGGGGGGCCTACAATGAGCAGTTCTTC
NA TRBJ2-1 TRBV30 NA CAWSLTTYNEQFF TGTGCCTGGAGTCTAACTACCTACAATGAGCAGTTCTTC
NA TRBJ2-5 TRBV5-1 NA CASSLVPQETQYF TGCGCCAGCAGCTTGGTCCCACAGGAGACCCAGTACTTC
NA TRBJ2-1 TRBV5-4 TRBD2 CASSSGGPSSYNEQFF TGTGCCAGCAGCTCGGGGGGTCCGAGCTCCTACAATGAGCAGTTCTTC
NA TRBJ2-3 TRBV25-1 TRBD1 CASSELIQGVSTDTQYF TGTGCCAGCAGTGAATTAATACAGGGGGTTAGCACAGATACGCAGTATTTT
NA TRBJ1-3 TRBV19 NA CASKVQGNGNTIYF TGTGCCAGTAAGGTTCAAGGAAATGGAAACACCATATATTTT
NA TRBJ1-2 TRBV4-3 TRBD1 CASSRLPTGPNYGYTF TGCGCCAGCAGCAGACTACCGACAGGGCCTAACTATGGCTACACCTTC
NA TRBJ2-2 TRBV5-1 TRBD2 CASSWGTSGNTGELFF TGCGCCAGCAGCTGGGGGACTAGCGGGAACACCGGGGAGCTGTTTTTT
once TRBJ1-6 TRBV7-2 NA CASSLAPGLPLHF TGTGCCAGCAGCTTAGCGCCCGGGTTGCCCCTCCACTTT
NA TRBJ1-2 TRBV18 NA CASSPPLDTYGYTF TGTGCCAGCTCACCACCTCTGGACACCTATGGCTACACCTTC
once TRBJ2-5 TRBV6-5 NA CASKMTGFGEETQYF TGTGCCAGCAAGATGACAGGCTTCGGGGAAGAGACCCAGTACTTC
NA TRBJ1-2 TRBV28 NA CACYPRGNYGYTF TGTGCCTGTTACCCCAGGGGCAACTATGGCTACACCTTC
NA TRBJ1-2 TRBV12-5 NA CASGLRTDYGYTF TGTGCTAGTGGTTTACGGACTGACTATGGCTACACCTTC
NA TRBJ2-5 TRBV6-5 TRBD1 CASSYSGQPFETQYF TGTGCCAGCAGTTACTCGGGACAGCCTTTTGAGACCCAGTACTTC
NA TRBJ2-1 TRBV4-1 NA CASSQIRGNEQFF TGCGCCAGCAGCCAGATCAGGGGAAACGAGCAGTTCTTC
few TRBJ2-2 TRBV30 NA CAWKGTGELFF TGTGCCTGGAAGGGTACCGGGGAGCTGTTTTTT
few TRBJ1-2 TRBV10-3 TRBD1 CAISEPDRAYGYTF TGTGCCATCAGTGAGCCCGACAGGGCTTATGGCTACACCTTC
once TRBJ1-2 TRBV6-1 TRBD1 CASMDRGNGYTF TGTGCCTCGATGGACAGGGGGAATGGCTACACCTTC
once TRBJ2-7 TRBV11-2 NA CASSLSAGGREQYF TGTGCCAGCAGCTTATCAGCCGGGGGCCGCGAGCAGTACTTC
NA TRBJ1-1 TRBV7-8 TRBD1 CASSLAGQAEGAFF TGTGCCAGCAGCTTAGCGGGACAGGCCGAGGGCGCTTTCTTT